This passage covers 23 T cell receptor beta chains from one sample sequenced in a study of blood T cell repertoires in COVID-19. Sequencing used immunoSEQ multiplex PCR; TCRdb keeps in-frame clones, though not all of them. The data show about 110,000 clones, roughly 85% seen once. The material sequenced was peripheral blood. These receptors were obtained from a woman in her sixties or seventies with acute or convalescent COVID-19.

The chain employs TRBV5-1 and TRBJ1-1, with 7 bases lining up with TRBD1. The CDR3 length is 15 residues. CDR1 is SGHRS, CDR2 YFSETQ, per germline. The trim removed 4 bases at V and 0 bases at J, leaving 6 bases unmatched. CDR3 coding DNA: TGCGCCAGCAGCCTCGGGACAGCCTTGAACACTGAAGCTTTCTTT. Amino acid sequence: CASSLGTALNTEAFF.

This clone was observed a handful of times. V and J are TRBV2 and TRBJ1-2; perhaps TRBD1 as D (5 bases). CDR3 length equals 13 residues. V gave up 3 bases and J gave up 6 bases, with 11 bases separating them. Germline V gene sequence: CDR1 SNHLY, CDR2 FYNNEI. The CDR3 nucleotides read TGTGCCAGCAGTGAGTTAGGGGATCATGGCTACACCTTC. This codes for CASSELGDHGYTF.

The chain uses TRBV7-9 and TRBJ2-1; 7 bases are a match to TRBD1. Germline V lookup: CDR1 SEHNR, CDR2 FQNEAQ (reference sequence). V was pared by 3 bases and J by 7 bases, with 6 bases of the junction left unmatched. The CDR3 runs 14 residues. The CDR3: CASSFRDSPNEQFF. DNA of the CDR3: TGTGCCAGCAGCTTCCGGGACAGCCCAAATGAGCAGTTCTTC.

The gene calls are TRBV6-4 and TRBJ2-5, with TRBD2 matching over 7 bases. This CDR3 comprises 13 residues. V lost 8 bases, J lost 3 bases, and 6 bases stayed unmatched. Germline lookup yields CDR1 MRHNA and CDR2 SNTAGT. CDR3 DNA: TGTGCCAGCCATGGGCGGGGGAAAGAGACCCAGTACTTC. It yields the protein CASHGRGKETQYF.

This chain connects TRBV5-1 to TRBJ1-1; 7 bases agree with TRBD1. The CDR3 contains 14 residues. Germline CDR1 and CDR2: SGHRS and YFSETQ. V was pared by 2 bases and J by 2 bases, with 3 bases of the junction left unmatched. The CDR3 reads CASSFGDRNTEAFF. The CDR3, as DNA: TGCGCCAGCAGCTTTGGGGACAGAAACACTGAAGCTTTCTTT.

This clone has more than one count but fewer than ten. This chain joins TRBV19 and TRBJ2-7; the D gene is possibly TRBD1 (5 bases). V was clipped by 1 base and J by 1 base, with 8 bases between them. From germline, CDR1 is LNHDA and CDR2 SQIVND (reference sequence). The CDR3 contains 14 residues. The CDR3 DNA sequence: TGTGCCAGTAGTATAGCAGGGTATTCCTACGAGCAGTACTTC. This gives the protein CASSIAGYSYEQYF. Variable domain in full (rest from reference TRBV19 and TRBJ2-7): DGGITQSPKYLFRKEGQNVTLSCEQNLNHDAMYWYRQDPGQGLRLIYYSQIVNDFQKGDIAEGYSVSREKKESFPLTVTSAQKNPTAFYLCASSIAGYSYEQYFGPGTRLTVT.

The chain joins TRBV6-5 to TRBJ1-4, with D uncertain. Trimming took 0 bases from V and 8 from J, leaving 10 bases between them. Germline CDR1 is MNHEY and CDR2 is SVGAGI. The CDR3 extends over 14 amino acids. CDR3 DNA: TGTGCCAGCAGTTACTCGAATAGAGGGGAAAAACTGTTTTTT. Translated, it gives CASSYSNRGEKLFF.

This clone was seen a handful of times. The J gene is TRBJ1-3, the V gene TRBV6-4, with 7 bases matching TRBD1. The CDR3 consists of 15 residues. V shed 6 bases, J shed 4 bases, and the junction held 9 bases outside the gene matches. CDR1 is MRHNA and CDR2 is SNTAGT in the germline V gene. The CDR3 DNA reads TGTGCCAGCAGGGGGGCGACAGGGTGCGGAAACACCATATATTTT. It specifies CASRGATGCGNTIYF.

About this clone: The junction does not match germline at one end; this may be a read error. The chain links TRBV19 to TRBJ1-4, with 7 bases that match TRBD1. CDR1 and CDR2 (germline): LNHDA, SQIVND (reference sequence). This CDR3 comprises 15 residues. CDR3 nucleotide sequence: TGTGCCAGTAGCCCGACAGGGTCCACTAGTGAAAAACTGTTTTTT. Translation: CASSPTGSTSEKLFF.

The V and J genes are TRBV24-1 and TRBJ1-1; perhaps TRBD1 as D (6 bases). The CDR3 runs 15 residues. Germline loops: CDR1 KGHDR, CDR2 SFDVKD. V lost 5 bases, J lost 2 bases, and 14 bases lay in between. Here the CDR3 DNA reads TGTGCCACCAGTGTCAGCAGGGGCGATAACACTGAAGCTTTCTTT. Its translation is CATSVSRGDNTEAFF.

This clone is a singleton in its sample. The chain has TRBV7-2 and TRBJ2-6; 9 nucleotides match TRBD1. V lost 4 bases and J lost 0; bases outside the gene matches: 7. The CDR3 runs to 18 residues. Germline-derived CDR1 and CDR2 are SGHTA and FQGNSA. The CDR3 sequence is CASSSQTGGPSGANVLTF. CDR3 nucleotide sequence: TGTGCCAGCAGCTCACAGACAGGGGGGCCCTCTGGGGCCAACGTCCTGACTTTC.

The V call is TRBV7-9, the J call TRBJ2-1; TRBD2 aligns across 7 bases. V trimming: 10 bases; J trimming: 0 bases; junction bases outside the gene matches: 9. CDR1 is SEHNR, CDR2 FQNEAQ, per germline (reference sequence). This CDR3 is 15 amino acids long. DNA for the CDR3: TGTGCCACCGGATGGGGGAGGGGCTCCTACAATGAGCAGTTCTTC. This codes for CATGWGRGSYNEQFF.

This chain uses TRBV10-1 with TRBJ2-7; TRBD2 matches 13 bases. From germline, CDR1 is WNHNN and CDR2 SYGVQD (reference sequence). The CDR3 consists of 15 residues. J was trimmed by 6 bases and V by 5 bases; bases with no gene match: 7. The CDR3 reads CASSPTSGGAGEQYF. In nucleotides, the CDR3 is TGCGCCAGCAGTCCCACTAGCGGGGGGGCAGGCGAGCAGTACTTC.

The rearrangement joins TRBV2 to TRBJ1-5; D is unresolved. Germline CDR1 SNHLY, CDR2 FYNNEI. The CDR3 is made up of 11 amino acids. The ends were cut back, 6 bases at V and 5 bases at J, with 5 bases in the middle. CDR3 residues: CASSPYQPQHF. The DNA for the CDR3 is TGTGCCAGCAGCCCCTATCAGCCCCAGCATTTT.

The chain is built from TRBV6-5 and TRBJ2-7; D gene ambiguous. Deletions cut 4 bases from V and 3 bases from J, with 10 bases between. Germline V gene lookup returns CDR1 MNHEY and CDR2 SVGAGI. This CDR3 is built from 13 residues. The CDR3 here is CASSSPPGYEQYF. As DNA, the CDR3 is TGTGCCAGCAGTTCCCCCCCGGGCTACGAGCAGTACTTC.

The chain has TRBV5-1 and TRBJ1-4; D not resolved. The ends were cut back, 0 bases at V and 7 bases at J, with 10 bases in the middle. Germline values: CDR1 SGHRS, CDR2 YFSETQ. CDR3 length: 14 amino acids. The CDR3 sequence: CASSLEGGGEKLFF. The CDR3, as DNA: TGCGCCAGCAGCTTGGAGGGAGGTGGTGAAAAACTGTTTTTT.

DNA of the CDR3: TGTGCCAGCGGTGCAGGGGCCAGCTCCTACAATGAGCAGTTCTTC. Translating gives CASGAGASSYNEQFF. This rearrangement joins TRBV7-3 to TRBJ2-1, with TRBD1 as a possible D gene (6 bases). Trimming removed 8 bases at V and 0 bases at J, with 14 bases between. Germline assignment: CDR1 SGHTA and CDR2 FQGTGA. There are 15 residues in the CDR3.

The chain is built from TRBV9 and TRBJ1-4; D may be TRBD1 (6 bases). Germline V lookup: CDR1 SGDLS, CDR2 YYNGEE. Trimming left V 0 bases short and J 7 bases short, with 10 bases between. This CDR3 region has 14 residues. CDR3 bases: TGTGCCAGCAGCGTAGGAGGGACACGTGAAAAACTGTTTTTT. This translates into CASSVGGTREKLFF.

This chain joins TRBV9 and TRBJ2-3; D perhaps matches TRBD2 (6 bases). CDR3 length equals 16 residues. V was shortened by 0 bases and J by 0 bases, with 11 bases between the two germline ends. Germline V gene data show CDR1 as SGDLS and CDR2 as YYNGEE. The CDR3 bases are TGTGCCAGCAGCGTAGGGGGCGGGGTTAGCACAGATACGCAGTATTTT. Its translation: CASSVGGGVSTDTQYF.

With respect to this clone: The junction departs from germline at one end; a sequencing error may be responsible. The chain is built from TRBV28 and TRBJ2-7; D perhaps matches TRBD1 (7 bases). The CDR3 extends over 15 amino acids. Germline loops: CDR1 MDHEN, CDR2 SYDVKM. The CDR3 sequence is CASSPLPEGAYERYF. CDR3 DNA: TGTGCCAGCAGTCCTCTGCCGGAGGGGGCCTACGAGCGGTACTTC. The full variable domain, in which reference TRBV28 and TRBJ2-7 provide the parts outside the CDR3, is DVKVTQSSRYLVKRTGEKVFLECVQDMDHENMFWYRQDPGLGLRLIYFSYDVKMKEKGDIPEGYSVSREKKERFSLILESASTNQTSMYLCASSPLPEGAYERYFGPGTRLTVT.

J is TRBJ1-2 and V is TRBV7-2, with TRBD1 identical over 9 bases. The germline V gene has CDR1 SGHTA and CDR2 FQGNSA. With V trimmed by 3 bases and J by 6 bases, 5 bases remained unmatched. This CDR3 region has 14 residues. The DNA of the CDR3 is TGTGCCAGCAGCTTGGGGACAGGGAATAATGGCTACACCTTC. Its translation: CASSLGTGNNGYTF.

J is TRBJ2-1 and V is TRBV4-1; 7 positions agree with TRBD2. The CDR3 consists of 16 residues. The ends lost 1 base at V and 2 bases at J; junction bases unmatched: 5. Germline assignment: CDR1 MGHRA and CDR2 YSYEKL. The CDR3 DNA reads TGCGCCAGCAGCCAAGTCCCCGGGGGGACCTACAATGAGCAGTTCTTC. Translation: CASSQVPGGTYNEQFF.

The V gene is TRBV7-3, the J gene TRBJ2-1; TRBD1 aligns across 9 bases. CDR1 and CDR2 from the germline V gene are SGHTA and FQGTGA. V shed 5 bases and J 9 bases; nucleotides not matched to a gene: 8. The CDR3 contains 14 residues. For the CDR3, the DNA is TGTGCCAGCAGCGAACAGGGGGCGCCCGGTGAGCAGTTCTTC. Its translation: CASSEQGAPGEQFF.